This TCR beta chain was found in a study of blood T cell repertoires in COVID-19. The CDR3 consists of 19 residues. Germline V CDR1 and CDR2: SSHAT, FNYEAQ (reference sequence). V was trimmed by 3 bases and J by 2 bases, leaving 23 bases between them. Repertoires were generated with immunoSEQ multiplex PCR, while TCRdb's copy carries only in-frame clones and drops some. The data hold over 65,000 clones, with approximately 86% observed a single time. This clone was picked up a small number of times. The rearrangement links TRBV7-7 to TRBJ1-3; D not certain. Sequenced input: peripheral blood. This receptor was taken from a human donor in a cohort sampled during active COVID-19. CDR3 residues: CASSFPRATPDPPGNTIYF. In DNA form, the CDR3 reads TGTGCCAGCAGCTTCCCTCGAGCGACCCCAGACCCCCCTGGAAACACCATATATTTT.